One sample yielded the 23 T cell receptor beta chains listed below, sequenced in a study of T cells in Graves' hyperthyroidism and ophthalmopathy. Amplified regions were TCR beta CDR3 sequences from RNA transcripts. A set of HTBI primers served as the primers for a first-round RT-PCR of the TCR CDR3. In TCRdb, the multiplex PCR reads were re-called with MiXCR into one record per CDR3 protein. The table shows more than 500,000 distinct CDR3 sequences, with approximately 15% occurring only once. Material for sequencing was blood. Receptors were obtained from a woman between 40 and 50 years old with Graves' ophthalmopathy.

This clonotype was recorded at least ten times. This rearrangement joins TRBV6-2 or TRBV6-3 to TRBJ1-1; D gene ambiguous. The CDR3 totals 14 residues. V lost 2 bases, J lost 0 bases, and 7 bases lay in between. Looked up from germline, CDR1 is MNHEY and CDR2 is SVGEGT. CDR3 region: CASSYRGMNTEAFF. The CDR3 DNA is TGTGCCAGCAGTTACCGGGGAATGAACACTGAAGCTTTCTTT.

The chain carries TRBV6-5 and TRBJ1-6; TRBD1 is a possible D gene (6 bases). V gave up 2 bases and J gave up 4 bases, with 9 bases separating them. In germline, CDR1 is MNHEY, CDR2 SVGAGI. This CDR3 has 15 residues. CDR3 region: CASSYDGQYNSPLHF. The CDR3 DNA follows: TGTGCCAGCAGTTACGACGGACAGTATAATTCACCCCTCCACTTT.

The V call is TRBV20-1, the J call TRBJ2-7; D is possibly TRBD1 (5 bases). The V gene's germline CDR1 is DFQATT and CDR2 SNEGSKA (reference sequence). V dropped 6 bases and J dropped 6 bases, with 21 bases sitting between them. The CDR3 contains 14 residues. The CDR3 nucleotides read TGCAGTGCCCCCTGGCAGGGAAACCGAGGCGAGCAGTACTTC. This sequence encodes CSAPWQGNRGEQYF.

V usage is TRBV7-8 and J usage is TRBJ1-1, with D possibly TRBD1 on 5 matching bases. The V end lost 4 bases, the J end lost 10 bases, and 13 bases lay between the germline ends. This CDR3 region has 12 residues. Germline V gives CDR1 SGHVS, CDR2 FQNEAQ. The CDR3 nucleotides are TGTGCCAGCAGCTATGACAGTAAAGGAGCTTTCTTT. As protein: CASSYDSKGAFF.

This clonotype occurred many times. The rearrangement uses TRBV5-1 and TRBJ2-6; 9 bases agree with TRBD1. CDR1 is SGHRS, CDR2 YFSETQ, per germline. The CDR3 is made up of 18 amino acids. J lost 0 bases, V lost 4 bases, and 8 bases had no gene match. The CDR3 here is CASSRDGTGHSGANVLTF. DNA for the CDR3: TGCGCCAGCAGCCGGGACGGGACAGGGCACTCTGGGGCCAACGTCCTGACTTTC.

This clonotype was seen ten or more times. The chain uses TRBV20-1 and TRBJ2-2, with TRBD2 identical over 12 bases. The CDR3 runs to 18 residues. The germline CDR1 and CDR2 sequences are DFQATT and SNEGSKA (reference sequence). Losses at the gene ends were 0 bases for V and 3 bases for J; bases not matched to a gene: 8. This CDR3 reads CSARDLTSGRSDTGELFF. In nucleotides, the CDR3 is TGCAGTGCTAGAGACTTGACTAGCGGGAGATCTGACACCGGGGAGCTGTTTTTT.

CDR3 loop: CASTRGEGGAYEQYF. CDR3 nucleotides: TGTGCCAGCACCCGGGGGGAGGGTGGAGCCTACGAGCAGTACTTC. The chain uses TRBV13 and TRBJ2-7; TRBD2 matches at 7 bases. V dropped 7 bases and J dropped 2; count of bases not matched to a gene: 11. This CDR3 is 15 amino acids long. Looked up from germline, CDR1 is PRHDT and CDR2 is FYEKMQ (reference sequence).

The table lists this clonotype with many counts. The V gene is TRBV6-1, the J gene TRBJ2-2; the D gene is possibly TRBD1 (6 bases). Germline assignment: CDR1 MNHNS and CDR2 SASEGT. CDR3 length: 13 amino acids. The germline V and J ends were trimmed by 6 bases and 2 bases, with 7 bases remaining between them. CDR3 loop: CASRDRNTGELFF. The CDR3 bases are TGTGCCAGCAGGGACAGAAACACCGGGGAGCTGTTTTTT.

This clonotype was seen a few times. The CDR3 nucleotides read TGTGCCTGGAGTGTAGAAGTTAACTATGGCTACACCTTC. This encodes CAWSVEVNYGYTF. This sequence joins TRBV30 and TRBJ1-2, with D uncertain. Trimming pared 0 bases from V and 1 base from J, leaving 6 bases between. Germline CDR1 reads GTSNPN; CDR2 reads SVGIG (reference sequence). The CDR3 covers 13 residues.

This clonotype was seen ten or more times. The chain is built from TRBV28 and TRBJ2-3; 13 nucleotides agree with TRBD2. This CDR3 is built from 18 residues. V trimming: 1 base; J trimming: 1 base; junction bases outside the gene matches: 5. Germline values: CDR1 MDHEN, CDR2 SYDVKM. The CDR3 loop reads CASSLSLAGGFRTDTQYF. The CDR3 DNA follows: TGTGCCAGCAGTTTATCACTAGCGGGAGGGTTTCGCACAGATACGCAGTATTTT.

There are a few counts of this clonotype. The chain uses TRBV29-1 and TRBJ2-2; tentatively, D is TRBD1 (5 bases). Germline CDR1 SQVTM, CDR2 ANQGSEA. This CDR3 contains 15 residues. V lost 5 bases and J lost 0, with 13 bases in between. CDR3: CSVSLTDANTGELFF. CDR3 sequence (DNA): TGCAGCGTTTCATTGACAGACGCGAACACCGGGGAGCTGTTTTTT.

This clonotype was seen ten or more times. This sequence joins TRBV7-3 and TRBJ1-1; 8 nucleotides line up with TRBD1. The J segment lost 7 bases and the V segment lost 5 bases, leaving 6 bases of the junction unmatched. Germline CDR1 SGHTA, CDR2 FQGTGA. This CDR3 has 13 residues. CDR3 nucleotides: TGTGCCAGCAGCACCGACAGGGGACGTGAAGCTTTCTTT. It specifies CASSTDRGREAFF.

This clonotype has ten or more counts. This rearrangement joins TRBV6-1 to TRBJ2-2; no firm D call. The germline V and J ends were trimmed by 7 bases and 6 bases, with 21 bases remaining between them. Germline lookup yields CDR1 MNHNS and CDR2 SASEGT. This CDR3 has 16 residues. CDR3 loop: CASKRRQQPLPGELFF. The CDR3 region has the DNA TGTGCCAGCAAGAGAAGGCAACAGCCCTTACCCGGGGAGCTGTTTTTT.

This clonotype was recorded a few times. The chain uses TRBV27 and TRBJ2-7; the D is unclear. CDR3 length: 17 amino acids. Germline V gives CDR1 MNHEY, CDR2 SMNVEV (reference sequence). Trimming took off 2 bases at V and 4 bases at J, with 21 bases between the two ends. CDR3 sequence: CASSLKATQTPIYEQYF. The CDR3 DNA reads TGTGCCAGCAGTTTAAAGGCTACTCAAACCCCTATATACGAGCAGTACTTC.

This chain joins TRBV4-1 and TRBJ2-7; D is perhaps TRBD1 (6 bases). Germline CDR1 and CDR2: MGHRA and YSYEKL. Trimming left V 0 bases short and J 7 bases short, with 16 bases between. The CDR3 extends over 15 amino acids. As DNA, the CDR3 is TGCGCCAGCAGCCAAGATGAGGCAGGGGAGAGGGAGCAGTACTTC. Translated: CASSQDEAGEREQYF.

The chain carries TRBV20-1 and TRBJ2-7; a possible D gene is TRBD1 (7 bases). The CDR3 length is 13 residues. Between the trimmed V and J ends, which lost 5 bases and 5 bases, there was a span of 16 bases. Germline V lookup: CDR1 DFQATT, CDR2 SNEGSKA (reference sequence). The CDR3 nucleotides read TGCAGTGCTCCGACAGGGAGGAACAACGAGCAGTACTTC. Protein product: CSAPTGRNNEQYF.

This clonotype was found many times. This chain connects TRBV2 to TRBJ2-6; 7 nucleotides match TRBD1. V was clipped by 3 bases and J by 4 bases; unmatched bases: 6. This CDR3 is 16 amino acids long. Germline V lookup: CDR1 SNHLY, CDR2 FYNNEI. CDR3 bases: TGTGCCAGCAGTGATAACAGGGGAGACGGGGCCAACGTCCTGACTTTC. Encoded protein: CASSDNRGDGANVLTF. The full variable domain, completed using reference TRBV2 and TRBJ2-6, is EPEVTQTPSHQVTQMGQEVILRCVPISNHLYFYWYRQILGQKVEFLVSFYNNEISEKSEIFDDQFSVERPDGSNFTLKIRSTKLEDSAMYFCASSDNRGDGANVLTFGAGSRLTVL.

This clonotype was picked up many times. The rearrangement uses TRBV28 and TRBJ2-7, with D possibly TRBD2 on 6 matching bases. V gave up 5 bases and J gave up 6 bases, with 11 bases separating them. This CDR3 spans 12 amino acids. Germline V gives CDR1 MDHEN, CDR2 SYDVKM. For the CDR3, the DNA is TGTGCCAGCAGTGGCTTAGCGGTCGAGCAGTACTTC. The encoded protein is CASSGLAVEQYF.

In this sample, this clonotype turned up a few times. In nucleotides, the CDR3 is TGTGCCATCAGTAGACTAGCGGACTCTAGCACAGATACGCAGTATTTT. Amino acid sequence: CAISRLADSSTDTQYF. V usage is TRBV10-3 and J usage is TRBJ2-3, with TRBD2 matching 9 bases. The CDR3 has 16 residues. In germline, CDR1 is ENHRY, CDR2 SYGVKD. The V segment lost 5 bases and the J segment 0 bases; nucleotides outside the gene matches: 6.

This clonotype was recorded at least ten times. V and J are TRBV27 and TRBJ1-2; TRBD1 might be the D (5 bases). Germline lookup yields CDR1 MNHEY and CDR2 SMNVEV (reference sequence). The V end lost 6 bases, the J end lost 0 bases, and 11 bases lay between the germline ends. This CDR3 is 14 amino acids long. CDR3 nucleotides: TGTGCCAGCAGGAGGGTGACAGCTAACTATGGCTACACCTTC. Its translation: CASRRVTANYGYTF.

This clonotype was seen at least ten times. V gene TRBV15 combines with J gene TRBJ2-7, with TRBD2 matching 9 bases. The germline gives CDR1 LNHNV, CDR2 YYDKDF (reference sequence). This CDR3 spans 14 amino acids. Germline trimming cut 4 bases from V and 3 bases from J; bases unmatched to any gene: 4. The DNA of the CDR3 is TGTGCCACCAGCATCTCGCGGGAGGGCTACGAGCAGTACTTC. Translation: CATSISREGYEQYF.

This clonotype occurred many times. The chain recombines TRBV2 with TRBJ2-3; the match to TRBD2 covers 7 bases. CDR3 length equals 14 residues. Germline CDR1 and CDR2: SNHLY and FYNNEI. Trimming removed 8 bases from V and 5 bases from J; junction bases left unmatched: 10. CDR3 sequence: CASLRRERGDTQYF. The CDR3 DNA reads TGTGCCAGCTTGCGGCGGGAGAGGGGAGATACGCAGTATTTT. The full variable domain, its missing parts supplied by reference TRBV2 and TRBJ2-3, is EPEVTQTPSHQVTQMGQEVILRCVPISNHLYFYWYRQILGQKVEFLVSFYNNEISEKSEIFDDQFSVERPDGSNFTLKIRSTKLEDSAMYFCASLRRERGDTQYFGPGTRLTVL.

This CDR3 is CASRFSGTNTGELFF. The CDR3 nucleotides are TGTGCCAGCAGGTTCTCCGGGACTAACACCGGGGAGCTGTTTTTT. The chain combines TRBV7-6 with TRBJ2-2; possible D gene TRBD2, 6 bases. The germline V gene has CDR1 SGHVS and CDR2 FNYEAQ. V lost 6 bases and J 2 bases, leaving 13 bases between the germline ends. The CDR3 is 15 amino acids.